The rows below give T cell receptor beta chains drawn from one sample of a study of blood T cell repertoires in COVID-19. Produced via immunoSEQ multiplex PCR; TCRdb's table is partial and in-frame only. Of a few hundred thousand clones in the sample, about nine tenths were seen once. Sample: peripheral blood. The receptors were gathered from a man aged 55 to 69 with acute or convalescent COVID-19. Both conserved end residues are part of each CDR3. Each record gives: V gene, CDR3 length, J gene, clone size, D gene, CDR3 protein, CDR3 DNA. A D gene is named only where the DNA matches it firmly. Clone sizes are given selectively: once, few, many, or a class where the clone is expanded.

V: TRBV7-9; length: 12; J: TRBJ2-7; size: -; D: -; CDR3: CASSLATDEQYF; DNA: TGTGCCAGCAGCTTAGCGACTGACGAGCAGTACTTC
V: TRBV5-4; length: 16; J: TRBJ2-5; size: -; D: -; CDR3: CASSSGGKGRRETQYF; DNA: TGTGCCAGCAGCTCCGGAGGTAAAGGCCGGAGGGAGACCCAGTACTTC
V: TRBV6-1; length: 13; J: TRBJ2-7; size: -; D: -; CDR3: CASSESRAHEQYF; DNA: TGTGCCAGCAGTGAATCCAGGGCTCACGAGCAGTACTTC
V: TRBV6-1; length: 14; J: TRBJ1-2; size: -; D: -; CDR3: CASSEFRSFYGYTF; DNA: TGTGCCAGCAGTGAATTTCGGTCCTTCTATGGCTACACCTTC
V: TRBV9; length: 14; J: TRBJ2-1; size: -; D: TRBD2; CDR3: CASSVRGTSNEQFF; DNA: TGTGCCAGCAGCGTACGCGGGACTAGCAATGAGCAGTTCTTC
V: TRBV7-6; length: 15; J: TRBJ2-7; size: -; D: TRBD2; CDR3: CASSMGLAGPLEQYF; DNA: TGTGCCAGCAGCATGGGACTAGCGGGACCTCTGGAGCAGTACTTC
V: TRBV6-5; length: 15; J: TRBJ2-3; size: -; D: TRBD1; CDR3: CASIATGGSTDTQYF; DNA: TGTGCCAGCATAGCGACAGGGGGTAGCACAGATACGCAGTATTTT
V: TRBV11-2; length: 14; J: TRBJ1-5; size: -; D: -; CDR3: CASSSRQLNQPQHF; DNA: TGTGCCAGCAGCTCCCGACAGCTCAATCAGCCCCAGCATTTT
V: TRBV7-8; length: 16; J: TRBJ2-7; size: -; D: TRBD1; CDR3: CASSLRNRGPSYEQYF; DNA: TGTGCCAGCAGCCTACGAAACAGGGGTCCCTCCTACGAGCAGTACTTC
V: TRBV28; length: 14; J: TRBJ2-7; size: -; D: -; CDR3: CASGDRQGSYEQYF; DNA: TGTGCCAGCGGGGATAGGCAGGGGTCCTACGAGCAGTACTTC
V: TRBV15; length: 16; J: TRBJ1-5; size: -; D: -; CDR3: CATSRGEGTFNQPQHF; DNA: TGTGCCACCAGCAGAGGGGAGGGAACCTTCAATCAGCCCCAGCATTTT
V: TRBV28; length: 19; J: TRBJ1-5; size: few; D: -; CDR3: CASSLSWRGRDLSNQPQHF; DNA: TGTGCCAGCAGTTTATCGTGGCGAGGGAGGGACCTTAGCAATCAGCCCCAGCATTTT
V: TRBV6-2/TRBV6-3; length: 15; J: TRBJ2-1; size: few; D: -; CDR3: CASSYLQVLGNEQFF; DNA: TGTGCCAGCAGTTACTTACAAGTTCTTGGCAATGAGCAGTTCTTC
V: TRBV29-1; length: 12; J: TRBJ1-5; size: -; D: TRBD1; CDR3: CSVGGGGQPQHF; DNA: TGCAGCGTTGGAGGGGGCGGTCAGCCCCAGCATTTT
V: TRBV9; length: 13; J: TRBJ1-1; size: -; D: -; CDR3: CASSLLIGTEAFF; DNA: TGTGCCAGCAGCTTGCTGATCGGGACTGAAGCTTTCTTT